Below are 23 T cell receptor beta chains sequenced from a single sample in a study of shared clonotypes between healthy human individuals. Naive CD8 populations comprised CD45RO-negative cells positively selected for CCR7, excluding terminally differentiated effector memory CD45RA+ cells. Produced via immunoSEQ multiplex PCR; TCRdb's table is partial and in-frame only. The sample has some 2.1 million clones; around 96% are singletons. Sequencing was performed on naive CD8+ T cells sorted from blood. The receptor source for this set is a man aged 18 to 35 in good health.

The chain employs TRBV7-8 and TRBJ2-1; D unclear. This CDR3 region has 14 residues. In germline, CDR1 is SGHVS, CDR2 FQNEAQ. V lost 4 bases and J 16 bases, leaving 23 bases between the germline ends. The DNA for the CDR3 is TGTGCCAGCAGCTCCTCGTTCAGTCTGACCTTAGGTTTCTTC. It is translated as CASSSSFSLTLGFF. The full variable domain, with the rest looked up from reference TRBV7-8 and TRBJ2-1, is GAGVSQSPRYKVAKRGQDVALRCDPISGHVSLFWYQQALGQGPEFLTYFQNEAQLDKSGLPSDRFFAERPEGSVSTLKIQRTQQEDSAVYLCASSSSFSLTLGFFGPGTRLTVL.

In nucleotides, the CDR3 is TGCGCCAGCAGCCAAGATATTTCCGGGGTTGGGGAATCACCCCTCCACTTT. As protein: CASSQDISGVGESPLHF. The V call is TRBV4-3, the J call TRBJ1-6; D unresolved. Germline assignment: CDR1 LGHNA and CDR2 YSLEER. The CDR3 consists of 17 residues. V was shortened by 0 bases and J by 10 bases, with 19 bases between the two germline ends.

This rearrangement joins TRBV19 to TRBJ2-7; 11 bases map to TRBD2. Germline assignment: CDR1 LNHDA and CDR2 SQIVND (reference sequence). This CDR3 has 15 amino acids. J gave up 4 bases and V 2 bases, and 4 bases lay outside the gene matches. The CDR3 loop reads CASSILAGGIYEQYF. DNA of the CDR3: TGTGCCAGTAGTATACTAGCGGGAGGAATATACGAGCAGTACTTC. Full variable domain (outside the CDR3, taken from reference TRBV19 and TRBJ2-7): DGGITQSPKYLFRKEGQNVTLSCEQNLNHDAMYWYRQDPGQGLRLIYYSQIVNDFQKGDIAEGYSVSREKKESFPLTVTSAQKNPTAFYLCASSILAGGIYEQYFGPGTRLTVT.

The rearrangement joins TRBV6-1 to TRBJ2-1; D not certain. V was clipped by 5 bases and J by 4 bases, with 9 bases between them. Germline V gene data show CDR1 as MNHNS and CDR2 as SASEGT. This CDR3 contains 13 residues. This chain's CDR3 is CASSTDRYNEQFF. CDR3 DNA sequence: TGTGCCAGCAGTACGGACCGGTACAATGAGCAGTTCTTC.

On this clone itself: The sample holds other DNA sequences that translate to the same CDR3. The J gene is TRBJ1-2, the V gene TRBV6-5; weak D call: TRBD1 (6 bases). The CDR3 sequence is 14 residues long. In germline, CDR1 is MNHEY, CDR2 SVGAGI. The germline V and J ends were trimmed by 0 bases and 8 bases, with 13 bases remaining between them. The CDR3 sequence: CASSYSEGGNGYTF. The CDR3 bases are TGTGCCAGCAGTTACTCGGAGGGGGGAAACGGCTACACCTTC.

The chain is built from TRBV5-6 and TRBJ1-2; 7 nucleotides align to TRBD1. CDR1 is SGHDT, CDR2 YYEEEE, per germline. This CDR3 contains 14 residues. Trimming at V came to 3 bases and at J to 0 bases, leaving 2 bases not matched to a gene. CDR3 amino acids: CASSSGQANYGYTF. The CDR3 DNA is TGTGCCAGCAGCTCTGGACAGGCTAACTATGGCTACACCTTC. Full variable domain (outside the CDR3, taken from reference TRBV5-6 and TRBJ1-2): DAGVTQSPTHLIKTRGQQVTLRCSPKSGHDTVSWYQQALGQGPQFIFQYYEEEERQRGNFPDRFSGHQFPNYSSELNVNALLLGDSALYLCASSSGQANYGYTFGSGTRLTVV.

This chain links TRBV11-3 with TRBJ2-1, with 11 positions matching TRBD2. With 4 bases clipped from V and 7 bases from J, the junction kept 3 bases outside the gene matches. Germline V gives CDR1 SGHNT, CDR2 YENEEA. This CDR3 has 14 amino acids. CDR3 protein: CASSYSGGANEQFF. The CDR3 DNA sequence: TGTGCCAGCAGCTATAGCGGGGGGGCAAATGAGCAGTTCTTC.

The genes are TRBV5-6 and TRBJ1-3, with 7 bases matching TRBD1. CDR3 length: 15 amino acids. CDR1 is SGHDT and CDR2 is YYEEEE in the germline V gene. V dropped 1 base and J dropped 2; count of bases not matched to a gene: 3. The CDR3 DNA follows: TGTGCCAGCAGCTTGAACAGGGGTCCTGGAAACACCATATATTTT. Translated, it gives CASSLNRGPGNTIYF.

The gene calls are TRBV7-9 and TRBJ2-1; D not resolved. Trimming took 1 base from V and 0 from J, leaving 10 bases between them. There are 16 residues in the CDR3. Germline assignment: CDR1 SEHNR and CDR2 FQNEAQ (reference sequence). The CDR3 region has the DNA TGTGCCAGCAGCTTAGGCACGGTTAGCTCCTACAATGAGCAGTTCTTC. Amino acids: CASSLGTVSSYNEQFF.

In regard to this clone: Within the sample, other DNA sequences also encode this same CDR3. The rearrangement uses TRBV19 and TRBJ2-6; weak D call: TRBD1 (5 bases). Germline V lookup: CDR1 LNHDA, CDR2 SQIVND (reference sequence). V was pared by 2 bases and J by 3 bases, with 8 bases between. The length of the CDR3 is 15 residues. The CDR3 DNA follows: TGTGCCAGTAGTATACAGGGATATGGGGCCAACGTCCTGACTTTC. As protein: CASSIQGYGANVLTF.

The chain links TRBV30 to TRBJ1-3, with TRBD1 as a possible D gene (5 bases). This CDR3 is 14 amino acids long. Germline V lookup: CDR1 GTSNPN, CDR2 SVGIG (reference sequence). V lost 4 bases and J 1 base, leaving 11 bases between the germline ends. This chain's CDR3 is CAWIRQSSGNTIYF. The CDR3 coding sequence is TGTGCCTGGATTAGACAGTCTTCTGGAAACACCATATATTTT.

On this clone itself: Additional DNA sequences in this sample encode the identical CDR3. The chain couples TRBV5-4 to TRBJ2-3, with D unresolved. The CDR3 is 12 residues long. The V and J ends lost 1 base and 6 bases respectively, with 6 bases between them. Germline V gene lookup returns CDR1 SGHNT and CDR2 YYREEE (reference sequence). CDR3 protein: CASSLLGDTQYF. In nucleotides, the CDR3 is TGTGCCAGCAGCTTGCTAGGGGATACGCAGTATTTT.

The CDR3 loop reads CASSVGGGQNQPQHF. The CDR3, as DNA: TGTGCCAGCAGCGTAGGAGGGGGACAGAATCAGCCCCAGCATTTT. This chain uses TRBV9 with TRBJ1-5; 7 positions agree with TRBD1. Germline V gene data show CDR1 as SGDLS and CDR2 as YYNGEE. With V trimmed by 0 bases and J by 4 bases, 4 bases remained unmatched. The CDR3 totals 15 residues.

In nucleotides, the CDR3 is TGTGCCAGCAGTCCGGACTATAATGGGGAGCTGTTTTTT. This translates into CASSPDYNGELFF. This chain uses TRBV7-2 with TRBJ2-2; a possible D gene is TRBD2 (6 bases). Trimming removed 6 bases at V and 8 bases at J, with 13 bases between. The CDR3 sequence is 13 residues long. In germline, CDR1 is SGHTA, CDR2 FQGNSA. Complete variable domain (other parts from reference TRBV7-2 and TRBJ2-2): GAGVSQSPSNKVTEKGKDVELRCDPISGHTALYWYRQSLGQGLEFLIYFQGNSAPDKSGLPSDRFSAERTGGSVSTLTIQRTQQEDSAVYLCASSPDYNGELFFGEGSRLTVL.

The chain joins TRBV27 to TRBJ1-1, with unresolved D. The germline V gene has CDR1 MNHEY and CDR2 SMNVEV (reference sequence). The CDR3 loop spans 13 amino acids. The V and J ends lost 2 bases and 6 bases respectively, with 10 bases between them. CDR3 coding DNA: TGTGCCAGCAGTTTAATCGGCGATCCTGAAGCTTTCTTT. It is translated as CASSLIGDPEAFF.

The chain carries TRBV19 and TRBJ2-7; the match to TRBD1 covers 7 bases. This CDR3 comprises 13 residues. Germline V gene data show CDR1 as LNHDA and CDR2 as SQIVND (reference sequence). V was clipped by 4 bases and J by 2 bases; unmatched bases: 2. CDR3 sequence reads: CASSNQGAYEQYF. The CDR3 DNA reads TGTGCCAGTAGTAACCAGGGGGCCTACGAGCAGTACTTC.

The V call is TRBV18, the J call TRBJ2-7, with 10 bases that match TRBD1. The CDR3 consists of 15 residues. Germline CDR1 and CDR2: KGHSH and LQKENI. Trimming took 2 bases from V and 1 from J; bases not matched to a gene: 2. The CDR3 reads CASSPRDRGSYEQYF. The DNA of the CDR3 is TGTGCCAGCTCACCAAGGGACAGGGGATCCTACGAGCAGTACTTC.

V usage is TRBV19 and J usage is TRBJ1-2, with TRBD1 matching 7 bases. In germline, CDR1 is LNHDA, CDR2 SQIVND (reference sequence). The CDR3 length is 15 residues. The V and J ends lost 5 bases and 1 base, in that order; junction bases with no gene match: 7. CDR3: CASSPWDSDNYGYTF. Written as DNA, the CDR3 is TGTGCCAGTAGTCCGTGGGACAGCGATAACTATGGCTACACCTTC.

This chain links TRBV4-1 with TRBJ2-1; no clear D. The CDR3 is 16 amino acids. With 2 bases removed from V and 0 bases from J, the gap between germline ends came to 11 bases. Germline CDR1 and CDR2: MGHRA and YSYEKL. CDR3 amino acids: CASSQITNSSYNEQFF. The CDR3 coding sequence is TGCGCCAGCAGCCAAATCACGAACAGCTCCTACAATGAGCAGTTCTTC.

The V and J genes are TRBV6-5 and TRBJ1-2; tentative D call: TRBD1 (5 bases). The V end was cut by 2 bases, the J end by 2 bases, with 9 bases between. The germline V gene has CDR1 MNHEY and CDR2 SVGAGI. The CDR3 has 14 residues. CDR3 sequence reads: CASSYDRGNYGYTF. The CDR3 DNA sequence: TGTGCCAGCAGTTACGATCGGGGGAACTATGGCTACACCTTC.

The rearrangement joins TRBV6-5 to TRBJ2-3, with 9 bases that match TRBD2. CDR3 length: 14 amino acids. Germline values: CDR1 MNHEY, CDR2 SVGAGI. V gave up 5 bases and J gave up 5 bases; unmatched junction bases: 5. The CDR3 sequence is CASSPLTSGDTQYF. The CDR3 region has the DNA TGTGCCAGCAGTCCCTTGACTAGCGGAGATACGCAGTATTTT.

The rearrangement joins TRBV6-5 to TRBJ2-1, with a weak D call TRBD1 (5 bases). The CDR3 totals 13 residues. The germline V and J ends were trimmed by 5 bases and 4 bases, with 9 bases remaining between them. CDR1 MNHEY and CDR2 SVGAGI come from the germline V gene. The CDR3 coding sequence is TGTGCCAGCAGTCAAGGGGAATACAATGAGCAGTTCTTC. Its translation is CASSQGEYNEQFF.

The rearrangement links TRBV5-4 to TRBJ2-3; D ambiguous. CDR3 length: 15 amino acids. Germline V CDR1 and CDR2: SGHNT, YYREEE (reference sequence). V lost 2 bases to trimming and J lost 0 bases, with 10 bases between them. CDR3 nucleotide sequence: TGTGCCAGCAGCTTCATGGGCTCTAGCACAGATACGCAGTATTTT. It is translated as CASSFMGSSTDTQYF.